The next 10 T cell receptor beta chains were all read from a single sample in a study of identical twins. MiXCR was run by TCRdb on the 5' RACE reads, yielding one entry per CDR3 protein. The table records more than 650,000 distinct CDR3 sequences, around 5.7% of them present only once. The sample was naive T cells sorted from blood. These receptors originate from a man in his late teens or twenties in good health.

This clonotype was seen repeatedly, ten times or more. V and J are TRBV6-2 or TRBV6-3 and TRBJ2-7; 8 bases fit TRBD2. The V segment lost 7 bases and the J segment 3 bases; nucleotides outside the gene matches: 11. Per the germline V gene, CDR1 is MNHEY and CDR2 is SVGEGT. The CDR3 is made up of 15 amino acids. The CDR3 DNA follows: TGTGCCAGCAAAACGATGGCGGGAGGTGACTACGAGCAGTACTTC. Protein: CASKTMAGGDYEQYF.

This clonotype was picked up a small number of times. This sequence joins TRBV5-1 and TRBJ2-1; a possible D gene is TRBD1 (6 bases). The V and J ends lost 6 bases and 9 bases respectively, with 19 bases between them. Per the germline V gene, CDR1 is SGHRS and CDR2 is YFSETQ. The CDR3 loop spans 14 amino acids. CDR3 sequence reads: CASIDNKGVGEQFF. CDR3 DNA: TGCGCCAGCATTGATAACAAGGGGGTCGGTGAGCAGTTCTTC.

This clonotype came up many times. This chain joins TRBV20-1 and TRBJ2-1; TRBD2 matches at 8 bases. Germline assignment: CDR1 DFQATT and CDR2 SNEGSKA (reference sequence). The CDR3 has 16 residues. J was trimmed by 2 bases and V by 1 base; bases with no gene match: 7. This CDR3 reads CSARVASGRTYNEQFF. CDR3 nucleotides: TGCAGTGCTAGAGTGGCTAGCGGGCGAACCTACAATGAGCAGTTCTTC.

The chain carries TRBV19 and TRBJ2-5; 7 nucleotides agree with TRBD1. Germline CDR1 reads LNHDA; CDR2 reads SQIVND (reference sequence). The junction had 7 bases not matched to a gene; V was cut back by 6 bases and J by 3 bases. CDR3 size: 14 residues. The CDR3 coding sequence is TGTGCCAGTAGCCAGGACAGGCGGAAAGAGACCCAGTACTTC. Amino acid sequence: CASSQDRRKETQYF.

This clonotype has a count of ten or more. The rearrangement joins TRBV11-2 to TRBJ2-2; TRBD1 is a possible D gene (5 bases). This CDR3 contains 14 residues. V gave up 3 bases and J gave up 5 bases, with 10 bases separating them. The germline gives CDR1 SGHAT, CDR2 FQNNGV. The CDR3 sequence is CASSLGHGTGELFF. CDR3 DNA: TGTGCCAGCAGCTTGGGGCACGGAACCGGGGAGCTGTTTTTT.

The gene calls are TRBV14 and TRBJ2-3; D assignment may be TRBD1 or TRBD2 (5 bases each). The CDR3 length is 15 residues. Trimming removed 4 bases from V and 3 bases from J, with 14 bases in between. Germline V gene data show CDR1 as SGHDN and CDR2 as FVKESK. CDR3 in amino acids: CASSRPGTSTDTQYF. The CDR3 DNA is TGTGCCAGCAGCCGACCCGGGACCTCGACAGATACGCAGTATTTT.

This chain joins TRBV18 and TRBJ1-6; 10 bases agree with TRBD1. From germline, CDR1 is KGHSH and CDR2 LQKENI. This CDR3 comprises 17 residues. V was clipped by 3 bases and J by 7 bases; unmatched bases: 9. The CDR3 loop reads CASSPPRTGGGNSPLHF. DNA of the CDR3: TGTGCCAGCTCACCTCCCCGGACAGGGGGTGGCAATTCACCCCTCCACTTT.

This clonotype has ten or more counts. The chain recombines TRBV20-1 with TRBJ2-7; the match to TRBD2 covers 12 bases. V lost 0 bases, J lost 6 bases, and 9 bases stayed unmatched. This CDR3 is 16 amino acids long. Germline assignment: CDR1 DFQATT and CDR2 SNEGSKA (reference sequence). CDR3 region: CSARDKLAGGPGEQYF. The CDR3 DNA follows: TGCAGTGCTAGAGATAAGCTAGCGGGAGGGCCTGGCGAGCAGTACTTC.

At least ten counts were recorded for this clonotype. The J gene is TRBJ2-4, the V gene TRBV12-3 or TRBV12-4; weak D call: TRBD1 (6 bases). This CDR3 is built from 15 residues. Trimming shortened V by 3 bases and J by 3 bases, and 12 bases separated the two germline ends. The CDR3 protein is CASSFQGQGKNIQYF. The CDR3 DNA sequence: TGTGCCAGCAGTTTTCAGGGGCAAGGCAAAAACATTCAGTACTTC.

This clonotype was counted a few times. The chain joins TRBV28 to TRBJ2-1; TRBD1 matches 9 bases. The CDR3 loop spans 15 amino acids. Germline CDR1 and CDR2: MDHEN and SYDVKM. With V trimmed by 7 bases and J by 12 bases, 16 bases remained unmatched. In DNA form, the CDR3 reads TGTGCCAGCAACACAGGGGGCTCTCGCAATGGCGGGCAGTTCTTC. Translated, it gives CASNTGGSRNGGQFF.